This TCR beta chain was identified in a study of blood T cell repertoires in COVID-19. On the study more broadly: The origin of the acute and convalescent COVID-19 samples was the United States, Italy and Spain. Sources were T cells, B-cell-depleted T cells, or PBMCs; the material itself was cDNA or gDNA.

The CDR3 has 16 residues. V shed 3 bases and J 2 bases; nucleotides not matched to a gene: 7. Looked up from germline, CDR1 is LNHDA and CDR2 is SQIVND (reference sequence). As originally analysed: Reference gene primers were amplified, and this amplification served to estimate nucleated cell counts. Measured with immunoSEQ multiplex PCR; TCRdb has only the in-frame clones, and not every one. V and J calls and clone size are those listed in that table; D and trimming were worked out from the DNA. The data contain about 16,000 clones, 80% to 90% of them singletons. The gene calls are TRBV19 and TRBJ2-7, with 10 bases that match TRBD1. This sequence was found in a man aged 60-69 years with acute or convalescent COVID-19. Sequencing used peripheral blood. CDR3 in amino acids: CASSIARDRGTYEQYF. The CDR3 nucleotides read TGTGCCAGTAGTATCGCTCGGGACAGGGGAACCTACGAGCAGTACTTC. Filled out from reference TRBV19 and TRBJ2-7, the complete variable domain reads DGGITQSPKYLFRKEGQNVTLSCEQNLNHDAMYWYRQDPGQGLRLIYYSQIVNDFQKGDIAEGYSVSREKKESFPLTVTSAQKNPTAFYLCASSIARDRGTYEQYFGPGTRLTVT.